A single sample gave rise to the 22 T cell receptor beta chains below, sequenced in a study of T cells after posttransplantation cyclophosphamide. Some clones are missing from TCRdb's copy, which holds only in-frame ones; the method was immunoSEQ multiplex PCR. The top ten clones hold roughly 2.8% of a sample with about 5,900 clones, 82% of them seen once. Cyclophosphamide on days +3 and +4 followed busulfan-fludarabine conditioning and a marrow graft. This material consisted of CD4+ T cells sorted from blood, taken approximately 380 days after allogeneic stem cell transplant with posttransplant cyclophosphamide. The receptors stem from a male patient between 45 and 59 years old who received an allogeneic stem cell transplant from a related donor and was CMV-positive. Some of the T cells might come from the graft donor.

This chain uses TRBV27 with TRBJ2-7, with 8 bases aligning to TRBD1. The ends lost 5 bases at V and 0 bases at J; junction bases unmatched: 3. Germline values: CDR1 MNHEY, CDR2 SMNVEV (reference sequence). CDR3 length: 14 amino acids. The CDR3 DNA sequence: TGTGCCAGCAGTCGACAGGGGCACTCCTACGAGCAGTACTTC. Translation: CASSRQGHSYEQYF.

To note about this clone: Other DNA sequences in this sample translate to the same CDR3. The chain employs TRBV18 and TRBJ1-1; TRBD1 agrees at 7 bases. This CDR3 spans 13 amino acids. Germline CDR1 reads KGHSH; CDR2 reads LQKENI. Losses at the gene ends were 3 bases for V and 3 bases for J; bases not matched to a gene: 1. CDR3 amino acids: CASSPGQDTEAFF. CDR3 in DNA: TGTGCCAGCTCACCTGGACAGGACACTGAAGCTTTCTTT.

This clone was seen a handful of times. V and J are TRBV30 and TRBJ1-4; maybe TRBD1 (6 bases). V was trimmed by 2 bases and J by 5 bases, leaving 12 bases between them. The CDR3 has 14 amino acids. The germline V gene has CDR1 GTSNPN and CDR2 SVGIG (reference sequence). CDR3 DNA: TGTGCCTGGAGTATGGGGACACTCAATGAAAAACTGTTTTTT. Translated, it gives CAWSMGTLNEKLFF.

V gene TRBV27 combines with J gene TRBJ2-6; a weak D match, TRBD1 (5 bases). The CDR3 runs 17 residues. Germline V gene lookup returns CDR1 MNHEY and CDR2 SMNVEV (reference sequence). V lost 3 bases to trimming and J lost 0 bases, with 12 bases between them. The CDR3 nucleotides read TGTGCCAGCAGTTTTAAACCAGGGCCCTCTGGGGCCAACGTCCTGACTTTC. Protein: CASSFKPGPSGANVLTF. The full variable domain, with the rest looked up from reference TRBV27 and TRBJ2-6, is EAQVTQNPRYLITVTGKKLTVTCSQNMNHEYMSWYRQDPGLGLRQIYYSMNVEVTDKGDVPEGYKVSRKEKRNFPLILESPSPNQTSLYFCASSFKPGPSGANVLTFGAGSRLTVL.

The chain employs TRBV14 and TRBJ1-3; D ambiguous. The V end lost 4 bases, the J end lost 4 bases, and 8 bases lay between the germline ends. Germline assignment: CDR1 SGHDN and CDR2 FVKESK. This CDR3 has 13 residues. This CDR3 reads CASSPLGGNTIYF. CDR3 sequence (DNA): TGTGCCAGCAGCCCTCTCGGGGGAAACACCATATATTTT. The entire variable domain, with the rest obtained from reference TRBV14 and TRBJ1-3, is as follows: EAGVTQFPSHSVIEKGQTVTLRCDPISGHDNLYWYRRVMGKEIKFLLHFVKESKQDESGMPNNRFLAERTGGTYSTLKVQPAELEDSGVYFCASSPLGGNTIYFGEGSWLTVV.

The chain employs TRBV5-1 and TRBJ1-3; D may be TRBD1 (5 bases). The ends were cut back, 4 bases at V and 2 bases at J, with 10 bases in the middle. In germline, CDR1 is SGHRS, CDR2 YFSETQ. The CDR3 loop spans 14 amino acids. CDR3 sequence (DNA): TGCGCCAGCAGCGCTCAGGGAACTGGAAACACCATATATTTT. This codes for CASSAQGTGNTIYF.

The CDR3 protein is CAITKGVTATDTQYF. The CDR3 DNA is TGTGCCATCACCAAAGGCGTGACAGCCACAGATACGCAGTATTTT. The V call is TRBV10-3, the J call TRBJ2-3; D is perhaps TRBD1 (5 bases). The CDR3 runs 15 residues. Trimming removed 7 bases from V and 2 bases from J, with 16 bases in between. Germline loops: CDR1 ENHRY, CDR2 SYGVKD.

The chain links TRBV5-1 to TRBJ2-7; D might be TRBD2 (5 bases). The CDR3 spans 12 residues. Germline CDR1 SGHRS, CDR2 YFSETQ. The V gene lost 7 bases and the J gene lost 4 bases, with 12 bases spanning the gap. CDR3 DNA sequence: TGCGCCAGCTCATCCGGCGGGTACGAGCAGTACTTC. This translates into CASSSGGYEQYF.

The chain joins TRBV10-2 to TRBJ1-5, with D tentatively TRBD1 (5 bases). V was pared by 0 bases and J by 2 bases, with 8 bases between. CDR1 and CDR2 (germline): WSHSY, SAAADI. The CDR3 length is 15 residues. This CDR3 reads CASSESPQGNQPQHF. The DNA for the CDR3 is TGCGCCAGCAGTGAGTCCCCACAGGGCAATCAGCCCCAGCATTTT.

This chain joins TRBV29-1 and TRBJ2-7; D perhaps matches TRBD1 (6 bases). This CDR3 spans 12 amino acids. The germline gives CDR1 SQVTM, CDR2 ANQGSEA. V shed 6 bases and J shed 3 bases, with 12 bases lying between them. CDR3 in amino acids: CSVQGSGYEQYF. For the CDR3, the DNA is TGCAGCGTCCAGGGGTCGGGCTACGAGCAGTACTTC.

The V gene is TRBV29-1, the J gene TRBJ1-5; 8 positions agree with TRBD1. Germline trimming cut 4 bases from V and 5 bases from J; bases unmatched to any gene: 4. The CDR3 length is 13 residues. Germline V gives CDR1 SQVTM, CDR2 ANQGSEA. As DNA, the CDR3 is TGCAGCGTTGCTTCGACAGGGGATCAGCCCCAGCATTTT. Residues: CSVASTGDQPQHF.

The sample holds a few counts of this clone. The chain couples TRBV2 to TRBJ2-1; 9 bases fit TRBD2. J gave up 4 bases and V 1 base, and 5 bases lay outside the gene matches. Germline CDR1 reads SNHLY; CDR2 reads FYNNEI. There are 16 residues in the CDR3. The CDR3 coding sequence is TGTGCCAGCAGTGAAGTTAGACTAGCGGTGTACAATGAGCAGTTCTTC. This codes for CASSEVRLAVYNEQFF.

The chain is built from TRBV19 and TRBJ2-7, with TRBD2 identical over 9 bases. Germline V gene data show CDR1 as LNHDA and CDR2 as SQIVND (reference sequence). The J segment lost 0 bases and the V segment lost 10 bases, leaving 7 bases of the junction unmatched. The length of the CDR3 is 14 residues. The DNA of the CDR3 is TGTGCCACCACCCGTAGCGGGAGCTCCTACGAGCAGTACTTC. Protein: CATTRSGSSYEQYF.

The chain joins TRBV7-8 to TRBJ2-2; TRBD1 matches 9 bases. The CDR3 runs to 17 residues. The V and J ends lost 1 base and 2 bases, in that order; junction bases with no gene match: 5. Looked up from germline, CDR1 is SGHVS and CDR2 is FQNEAQ. This CDR3 reads CASSLGPGQGNTGELFF. Here the CDR3 DNA reads TGTGCCAGCAGCTTAGGGCCGGGACAGGGAAACACCGGGGAGCTGTTTTTT.

The V call is TRBV29-1, the J call TRBJ2-5; D is unresolved. Germline V gene data show CDR1 as SQVTM and CDR2 as ANQGSEA. The germline V and J ends were trimmed by 5 bases and 2 bases, with 9 bases remaining between them. This CDR3 is 12 amino acids long. As DNA, the CDR3 is TGCAGCGTTTCTCTAATTCAAGAGACCCAGTACTTC. This codes for CSVSLIQETQYF.

In its sample, this clone was seen once. The CDR3 loop is CASRGQGGGYTF. The CDR3 bases are TGTGCCAGCAGGGGACAGGGTGGTGGCTACACCTTC. The V call is TRBV6-5, the J call TRBJ1-2; 9 positions agree with TRBD1. Germline V CDR1 and CDR2: MNHEY, SVGAGI. There are 12 residues in the CDR3. J lost 7 bases, V lost 6 bases, and 3 bases had no gene match.

This clone was counted between two and nine times. The rearrangement uses TRBV19 and TRBJ2-3, with D possibly being TRBD2 (6 bases). V was trimmed by 3 bases and J by 0 bases, leaving 10 bases between them. Per germline, CDR1 LNHDA and CDR2 SQIVND (reference sequence). This CDR3 is 15 amino acids long. The DNA for the CDR3 is TGTGCCAGTAGTATCTGGGGGGAGAGCACAGATACGCAGTATTTT. Protein product: CASSIWGESTDTQYF.

The chain employs TRBV10-3 and TRBJ2-5; possibly TRBD2 for D (5 bases). This CDR3 is 13 amino acids long. CDR1 is ENHRY, CDR2 SYGVKD, per germline. The V gene lost 2 bases and the J gene lost 3 bases, with 7 bases spanning the gap. The CDR3 loop reads CAISERREETQYF. Here the CDR3 DNA reads TGTGCCATCAGTGAGAGGCGGGAAGAGACCCAGTACTTC.

This chain uses TRBV5-1 with TRBJ2-1; TRBD1 is a possible D gene (6 bases). Trimming stripped 4 bases from V and 5 bases from J, with 10 bases between. CDR1 is SGHRS and CDR2 is YFSETQ in the germline V gene. The CDR3 runs 13 residues. CDR3 sequence: CASSHGTNNEQFF. CDR3 nucleotides: TGCGCCAGCAGCCACGGGACAAACAATGAGCAGTTCTTC.

The V and J genes are TRBV2 and TRBJ2-7, with 14 bases matching TRBD2. The CDR3 loop spans 15 amino acids. The junction had 3 bases not matched to a gene; V was cut back by 1 base and J by 7 bases. Germline loops: CDR1 SNHLY, CDR2 FYNNEI. The CDR3 DNA reads TGTGCCAGCAGTGAAGGACTAGCGGGAGGGGGGGAGCAGTACTTC. Its translation: CASSEGLAGGGEQYF. The full variable domain, its missing parts supplied by reference TRBV2 and TRBJ2-7, is EPEVTQTPSHQVTQMGQEVILRCVPISNHLYFYWYRQILGQKVEFLVSFYNNEISEKSEIFDDQFSVERPDGSNFTLKIRSTKLEDSAMYFCASSEGLAGGGEQYFGPGTRLTVT.

This clone was picked up a small number of times. The V and J genes are TRBV7-2 and TRBJ2-7; TRBD1 matches 8 bases. Looked up from germline, CDR1 is SGHTA and CDR2 is FQGNSA. With V trimmed by 2 bases and J by 6 bases, 6 bases remained unmatched. The CDR3 length is 14 residues. The CDR3 reads CASSLQTGDGEQYF. In DNA, the CDR3 is TGTGCCAGCAGCTTACAGACAGGGGACGGCGAGCAGTACTTC. Combining the CDR3 with reference TRBV7-2 and TRBJ2-7 gives the whole variable domain GAGVSQSPSNKVTEKGKDVELRCDPISGHTALYWYRQSLGQGLEFLIYFQGNSAPDKSGLPSDRFSAERTGGSVSTLTIQRTQQEDSAVYLCASSLQTGDGEQYFGPGTRLTVT.

This clone showed up just a few times. The V gene is TRBV7-9, the J gene TRBJ2-4, with 8 bases matching TRBD2. From germline, CDR1 is SEHNR and CDR2 FQNEAQ (reference sequence). V was clipped by 4 bases and J by 8 bases; unmatched bases: 13. This CDR3 has 16 amino acids. In DNA, the CDR3 is TGTGCCAGCAGCTCTCCTCGCCGGCGGGGGGCCGACATTCAGTACTTC. It specifies CASSSPRRRGADIQYF.